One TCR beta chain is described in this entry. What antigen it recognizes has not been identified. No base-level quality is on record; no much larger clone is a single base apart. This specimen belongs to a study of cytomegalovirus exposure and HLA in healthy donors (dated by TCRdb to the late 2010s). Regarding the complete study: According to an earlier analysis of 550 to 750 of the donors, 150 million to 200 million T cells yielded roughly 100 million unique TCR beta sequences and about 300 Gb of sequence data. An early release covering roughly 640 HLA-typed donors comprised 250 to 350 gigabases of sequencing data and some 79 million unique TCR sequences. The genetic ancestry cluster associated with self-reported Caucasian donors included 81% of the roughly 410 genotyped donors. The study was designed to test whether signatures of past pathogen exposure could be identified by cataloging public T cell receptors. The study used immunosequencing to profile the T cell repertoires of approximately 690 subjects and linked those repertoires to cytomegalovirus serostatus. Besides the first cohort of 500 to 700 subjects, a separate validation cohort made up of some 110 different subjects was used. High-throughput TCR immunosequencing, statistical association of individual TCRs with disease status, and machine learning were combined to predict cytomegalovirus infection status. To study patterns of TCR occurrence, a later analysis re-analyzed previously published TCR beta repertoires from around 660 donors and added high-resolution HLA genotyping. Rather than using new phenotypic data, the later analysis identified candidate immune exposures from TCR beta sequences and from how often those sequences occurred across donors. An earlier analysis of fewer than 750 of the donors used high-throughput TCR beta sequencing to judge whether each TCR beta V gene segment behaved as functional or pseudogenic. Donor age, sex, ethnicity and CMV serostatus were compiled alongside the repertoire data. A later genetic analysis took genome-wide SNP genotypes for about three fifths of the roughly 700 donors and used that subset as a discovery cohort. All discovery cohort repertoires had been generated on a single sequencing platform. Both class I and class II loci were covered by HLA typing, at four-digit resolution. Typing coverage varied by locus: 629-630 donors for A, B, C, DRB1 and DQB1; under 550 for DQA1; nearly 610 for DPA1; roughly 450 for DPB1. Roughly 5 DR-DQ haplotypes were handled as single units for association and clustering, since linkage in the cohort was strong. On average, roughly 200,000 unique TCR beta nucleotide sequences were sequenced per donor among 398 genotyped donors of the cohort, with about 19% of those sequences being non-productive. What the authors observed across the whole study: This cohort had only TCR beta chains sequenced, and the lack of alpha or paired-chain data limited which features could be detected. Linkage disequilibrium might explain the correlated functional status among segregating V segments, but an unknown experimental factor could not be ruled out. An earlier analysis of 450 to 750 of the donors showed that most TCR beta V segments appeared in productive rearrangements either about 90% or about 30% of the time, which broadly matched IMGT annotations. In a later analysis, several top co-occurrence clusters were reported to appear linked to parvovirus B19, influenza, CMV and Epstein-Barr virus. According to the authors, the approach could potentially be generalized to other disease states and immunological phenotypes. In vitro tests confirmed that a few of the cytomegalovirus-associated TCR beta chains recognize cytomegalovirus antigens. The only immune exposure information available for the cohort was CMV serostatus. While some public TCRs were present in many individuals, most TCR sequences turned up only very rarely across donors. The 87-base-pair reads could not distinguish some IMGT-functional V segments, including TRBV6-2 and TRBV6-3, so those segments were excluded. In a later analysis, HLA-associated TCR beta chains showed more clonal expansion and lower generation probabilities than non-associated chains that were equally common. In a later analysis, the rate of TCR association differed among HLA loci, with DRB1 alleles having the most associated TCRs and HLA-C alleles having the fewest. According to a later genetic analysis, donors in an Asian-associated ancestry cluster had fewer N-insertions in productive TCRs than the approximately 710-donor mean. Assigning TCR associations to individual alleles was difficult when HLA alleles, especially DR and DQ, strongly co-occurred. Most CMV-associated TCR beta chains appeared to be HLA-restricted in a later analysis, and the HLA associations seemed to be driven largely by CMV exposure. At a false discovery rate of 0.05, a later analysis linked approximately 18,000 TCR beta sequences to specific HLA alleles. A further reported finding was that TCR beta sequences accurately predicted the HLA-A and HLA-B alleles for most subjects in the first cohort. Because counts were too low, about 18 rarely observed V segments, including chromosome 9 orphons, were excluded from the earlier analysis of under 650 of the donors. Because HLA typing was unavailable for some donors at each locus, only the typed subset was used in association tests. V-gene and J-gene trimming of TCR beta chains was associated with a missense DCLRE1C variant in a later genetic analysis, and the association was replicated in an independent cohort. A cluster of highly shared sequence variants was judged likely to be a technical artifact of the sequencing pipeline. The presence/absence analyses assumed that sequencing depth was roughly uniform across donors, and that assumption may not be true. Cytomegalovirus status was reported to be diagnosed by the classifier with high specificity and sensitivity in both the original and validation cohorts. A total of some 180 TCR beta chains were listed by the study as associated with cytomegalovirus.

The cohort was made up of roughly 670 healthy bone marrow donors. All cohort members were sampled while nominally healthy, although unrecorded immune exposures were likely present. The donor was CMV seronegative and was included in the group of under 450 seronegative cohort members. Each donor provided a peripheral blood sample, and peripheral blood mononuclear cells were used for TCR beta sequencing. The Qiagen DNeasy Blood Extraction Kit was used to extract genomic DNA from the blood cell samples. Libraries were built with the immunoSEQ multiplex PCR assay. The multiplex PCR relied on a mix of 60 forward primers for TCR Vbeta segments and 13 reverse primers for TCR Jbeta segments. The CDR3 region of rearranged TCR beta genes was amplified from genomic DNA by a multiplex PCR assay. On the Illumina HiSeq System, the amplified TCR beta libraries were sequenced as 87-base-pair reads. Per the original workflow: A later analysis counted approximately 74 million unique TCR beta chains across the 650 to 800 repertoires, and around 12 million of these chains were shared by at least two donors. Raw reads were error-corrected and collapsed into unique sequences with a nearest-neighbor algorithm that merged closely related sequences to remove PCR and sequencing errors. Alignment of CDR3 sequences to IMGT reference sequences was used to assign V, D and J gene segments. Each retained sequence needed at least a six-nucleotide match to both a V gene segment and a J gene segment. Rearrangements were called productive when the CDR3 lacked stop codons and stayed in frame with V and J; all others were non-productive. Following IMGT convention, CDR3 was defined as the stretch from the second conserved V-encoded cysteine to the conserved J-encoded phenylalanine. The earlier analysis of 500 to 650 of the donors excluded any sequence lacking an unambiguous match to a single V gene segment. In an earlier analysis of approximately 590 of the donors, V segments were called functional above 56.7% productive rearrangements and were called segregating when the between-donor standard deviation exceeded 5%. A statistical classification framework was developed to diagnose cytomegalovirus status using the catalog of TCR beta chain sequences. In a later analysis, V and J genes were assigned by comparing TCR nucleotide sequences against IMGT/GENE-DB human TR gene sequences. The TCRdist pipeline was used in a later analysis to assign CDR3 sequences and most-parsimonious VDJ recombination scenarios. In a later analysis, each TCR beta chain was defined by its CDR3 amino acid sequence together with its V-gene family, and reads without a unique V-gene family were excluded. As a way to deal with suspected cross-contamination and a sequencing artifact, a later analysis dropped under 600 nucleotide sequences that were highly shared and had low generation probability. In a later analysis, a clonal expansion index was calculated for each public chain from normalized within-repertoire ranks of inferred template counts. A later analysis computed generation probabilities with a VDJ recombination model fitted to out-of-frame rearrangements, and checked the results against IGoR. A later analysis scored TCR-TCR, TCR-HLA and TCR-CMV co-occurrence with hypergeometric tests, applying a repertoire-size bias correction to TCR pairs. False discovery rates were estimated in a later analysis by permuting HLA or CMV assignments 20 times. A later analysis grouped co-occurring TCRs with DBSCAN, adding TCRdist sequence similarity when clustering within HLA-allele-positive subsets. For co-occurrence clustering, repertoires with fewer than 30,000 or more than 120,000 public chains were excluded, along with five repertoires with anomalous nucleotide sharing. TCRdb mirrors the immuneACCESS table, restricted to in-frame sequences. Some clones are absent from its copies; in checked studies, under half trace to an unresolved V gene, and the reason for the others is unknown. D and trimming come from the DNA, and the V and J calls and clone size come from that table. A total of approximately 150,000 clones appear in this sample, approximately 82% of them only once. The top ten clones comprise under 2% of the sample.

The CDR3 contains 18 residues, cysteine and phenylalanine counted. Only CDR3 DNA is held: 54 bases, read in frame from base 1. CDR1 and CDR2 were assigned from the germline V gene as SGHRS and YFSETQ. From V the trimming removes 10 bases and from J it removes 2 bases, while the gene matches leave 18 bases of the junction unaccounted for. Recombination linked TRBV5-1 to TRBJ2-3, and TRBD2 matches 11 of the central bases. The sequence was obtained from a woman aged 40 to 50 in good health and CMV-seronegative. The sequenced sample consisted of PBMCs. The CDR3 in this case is CASVTGSTSGGSTDTQYF. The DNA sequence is TGCGCCTCTGTCACAGGGTCTACTAGCGGGGGTTCCACAGATACGCAGTATTTT. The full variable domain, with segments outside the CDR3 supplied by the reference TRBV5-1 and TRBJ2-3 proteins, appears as KAGVTQTPRYLIKTRGQQVTLSCSPISGHRSVSWYQQTPGQGLQFLFEYFSETQRNKGNFPGRFSGRQFSNSRSEMNVSTLELGDSALYLCASVTGSTSGGSTDTQYFGPGTRLTVL.